These T cell receptor beta chains were read from a single sample in a study of response to subunit inactivated influenza vaccine. TCRdb recomputed calls from the RT-PCR reads with MiXCR, one row per CDR3 protein. The sample consists of roughly 760,000 distinct CDR3 sequences, about 20% of them appearing once. Material: PBMCs from blood, obtained 5 days after vaccination. The source of these receptors is a man aged 50 to 60 who received an inactivated influenza vaccine. The CDR3 runs from the conserved cysteine through the conserved F or W. The D gene is left open where the match is weak. Rows give clone size only sometimes, using once, few, many, or a class for an expanded clone.

V gene,CDR3 length,clone size,J gene,D gene,CDR3 protein,CDR3 DNA
TRBV19,15,once,TRBJ2-5,TRBD1,CASSHLGQGEETQYF,TGTGCCAGTAGTCATCTGGGACAGGGTGAGGAGACCCAGTACTTC
TRBV4-3,13,-,TRBJ1-4,-,CASSPRIGEKLFF,TGCGCCAGCAGCCCCCGAATCGGGGAAAAACTGTTTTTT
TRBV30,15,few,TRBJ2-3,-,CAWSSVAQSTDTQYF,TGTGCCTGGAGTAGCGTAGCACAGAGCACAGATACGCAGTATTTT
TRBV19,14,-,TRBJ1-1,TRBD1,CASSAGQPPSEAFF,TGTGCCAGTAGTGCGGGACAGCCCCCCTCAGAAGCTTTCTTT
TRBV5-1,15,few,TRBJ2-3,TRBD1,CASSPLDRVTYTQYF,TGCGCCAGCAGCCCCCTGGACAGGGTCACTTATACGCAGTATTTT
TRBV25-1,15,-,TRBJ2-2,-,CASSARDDYTGELFF,TGTGCCAGCAGTGCCCGGGACGATTACACCGGGGAGCTGTTTTTT
TRBV20-1,15,few,TRBJ2-3,-,CSATGGSTSTDTQYF,TGCAGTGCTACTGGAGGGTCGACTAGCACAGATACGCAGTATTTT
TRBV7-2,15,few,TRBJ2-3,-,CASSLDVARTDTQYF,TGTGCCAGCAGCTTAGATGTGGCGCGCACAGATACGCAGTATTTT
TRBV5-6,14,many,TRBJ2-3,TRBD2,CASSLSGGGDTQYF,TGTGCCAGCAGCTTGTCCGGGGGGGGAGATACGCAGTATTTT
TRBV29-1,15,-,TRBJ2-7,TRBD1,CSVETDRDSSYEQYF,TGCAGCGTTGAAACGGACAGGGACAGCTCCTACGAGCAGTACTTC
TRBV20-1,13,-,TRBJ2-3,TRBD2,CSARLTSGHTQYF,TGCAGTGCTAGATTGACTAGCGGTCATACGCAGTATTTT
TRBV5-1,13,few,TRBJ2-1,TRBD1,CASAGQGANEQFF,TGCGCCAGCGCCGGACAGGGGGCGAATGAGCAGTTCTTC
TRBV29-1,13,-,TRBJ2-7,TRBD1,CSVEGTGMGEQYF,TGCAGCGTTGAGGGGACAGGGATGGGCGAGCAGTACTTC
TRBV20-1,15,few,TRBJ2-5,TRBD2,CSAFGTSGGEETQYF,TGCAGTGCGTTCGGGACTAGCGGGGGGGAAGAGACCCAGTACTTC
TRBV4-3,13,few,TRBJ2-3,-,CASSQAPADTQYF,TGCGCCAGCAGCCAAGCTCCGGCGGATACGCAGTATTTT
TRBV20-1,19,-,TRBJ2-5,TRBD2,CSARGAYVGTSGRGETQYF,TGCAGTGCTAGAGGAGCCTATGTTGGGACTAGCGGGAGAGGAGAGACCCAGTACTTC
TRBV7-2,15,few,TRBJ2-4,-,CASSLGGGRGNIQYF,TGTGCCAGCAGCTTAGGTGGGGGGCGGGGTAACATTCAGTACTTC
TRBV3-1,14,few,TRBJ2-5,-,CASSPRIEGETQYF,TGTGCCAGCAGCCCCCGGATAGAAGGAGAGACCCAGTACTTC
TRBV10-3,16,few,TRBJ2-7,TRBD2,CAISQRTSGSIGEQYF,TGTGCCATCAGCCAGCGGACTAGCGGGAGTATTGGCGAGCAGTACTTC
TRBV29-1,14,-,TRBJ2-3,TRBD2,CSARGTSGADTQYF,TGCAGCGCCAGAGGGACTAGCGGGGCAGATACGCAGTATTTT
TRBV6-5,14,few,TRBJ2-7,TRBD2,CASSYSPSGYEQYF,TGTGCCAGCAGTTACTCGCCTAGCGGTTACGAGCAGTACTTC
TRBV30,12,few,TRBJ2-7,-,CAWMATPYEQYF,TGTGCCTGGATGGCAACCCCCTACGAGCAGTACTTC
TRBV24-1,15,-,TRBJ1-5,-,CATSDSAMGTQPQHF,TGTGCCACCAGTGATTCTGCCATGGGGACTCAGCCCCAGCATTTT
TRBV6-2/TRBV6-3,16,-,TRBJ2-7,-,CASSYSRDQFSYEQYF,TGTGCCAGCAGTTACTCCCGAGACCAATTCTCCTACGAGCAGTACTTC
TRBV5-1,13,-,TRBJ1-2,TRBD1,CASSETGIYGYTF,TGCGCCAGCAGCGAGACAGGGATCTATGGCTACACCTTC
TRBV21-1,16,few,TRBJ2-1,-,CASSKERAGFYNEQFF,TGTGCCAGCAGCAAAGAGAGGGCGGGCTTCTACAATGAGCAGTTCTTC
TRBV28,13,few,TRBJ2-7,-,CASISTGTYEQYF,TGTGCCAGCATATCTACAGGGACATACGAGCAGTACTTC
TRBV7-2,11,many,TRBJ1-1,-,CASRMNTEAFF,TGTGCCAGCAGGATGAACACTGAAGCTTTCTTT
TRBV19,15,-,TRBJ1-1,-,CASSIRRTVNTEAFF,TGTGCCAGTAGTATTCGTCGCACCGTGAACACTGAAGCTTTCTTT
TRBV11-2,13,few,TRBJ2-1,-,CASSTSSYNEQFF,TGTGCCAGCAGCACCAGCTCCTACAATGAGCAGTTCTTC
TRBV27,12,few,TRBJ2-3,-,CASKRDTDTQYF,TGTGCCAGCAAGAGAGACACAGATACGCAGTATTTT
TRBV10-3,14,-,TRBJ2-5,TRBD1,CAISGQGAGETQYF,TGTGCCATCAGCGGACAGGGGGCTGGAGAGACCCAGTACTTC
TRBV5-1,15,-,TRBJ2-7,TRBD2,CASSLVAGEHYEQYF,TGCGCCAGCAGCTTGGTAGCGGGAGAACACTACGAGCAGTACTTC
TRBV4-2,15,few,TRBJ2-5,-,CASSQGSFPQATQYF,TGTGCCAGCAGCCAAGGGAGTTTCCCCCAAGCGACCCAGTACTTC
TRBV9,16,-,TRBJ2-3,TRBD1,CASSGRKGQGLDTQYF,TGTGCCAGCAGCGGGCGAAAGGGACAGGGCCTAGATACGCAGTATTTT
TRBV7-6,15,-,TRBJ2-7,-,CASSLNLGGAYEQYF,TGTGCCAGCAGCCTAAACCTAGGCGGGGCTTACGAGCAGTACTTC
TRBV7-2,14,many,TRBJ1-3,-,CASSLNRAGNTIYF,TGTGCCAGCAGCTTAAACAGGGCTGGAAACACCATATATTTT
TRBV4-2,15,few,TRBJ1-2,-,CASSQVTGSNYGYTF,TGTGCCAGCAGCCAAGTTACAGGGTCCAACTATGGCTACACCTTC
TRBV27,12,-,TRBJ1-3,TRBD1,CASTTRGQGQGF,TGTGCCAGCACCACGAGGGGCCAGGGACAGGGGTTT
TRBV4-3,15,-,TRBJ1-5,-,CASSQDWNSYQPQHF,TGCGCCAGCAGCCAAGATTGGAACAGCTATCAGCCCCAGCATTTT
TRBV20-1,12,few,TRBJ1-4,TRBD1,CSARSGGEKLFF,TGCAGTGCTAGATCAGGGGGCGAAAAACTGTTTTTT
TRBV4-3,13,-,TRBJ2-5,-,CASSQAGAKTQYF,TGCGCCAGCAGCCAAGCGGGGGCGAAGACCCAGTACTTC
TRBV11-2,13,few,TRBJ1-2,TRBD1,CASSTGQGFGYTF,TGTGCCAGCAGCACGGGACAGGGTTTTGGCTACACCTTC
TRBV15,13,many,TRBJ1-5,-,CATSGGGDQPQHF,TGTGCCACCAGCGGGGGGGGGGATCAGCCCCAGCATTTT
TRBV5-1,20,once,TRBJ2-1,-,CASSPTGPPWGLSSYNEQFF,TGCGCCAGCAGCCCAACGGGTCCGCCGTGGGGACTCAGCTCCTACAATGAGCAGTTCTTC
TRBV12-3/TRBV12-4,15,few,TRBJ1-5,-,CASSSRGRVNQPQHF,TGTGCCAGCAGCTCCAGGGGAAGGGTCAATCAGCCCCAGCATTTT